This T cell receptor beta chain was retrieved from a study of blood T cells in healthy people across ages. CDR1 and CDR2 from the germline V gene are MNHEY and SMNVEV (reference sequence). The V gene lost 5 bases and the J gene lost 6 bases, with 10 bases spanning the gap. This CDR3 has 12 residues. This clonotype was detected only a few times. The second PCR ran about 6 to 11 cycles with a sample-barcoded 5' primer and J-beta primers. TCRdb fed the 5' RACE reads into MiXCR, producing one record per CDR3 protein. In the table there are 870,000 or so distinct CDR3 sequences, under 30% of which are singletons.

The sequence was collected from a woman older than 75 in good health. The sequenced sample consisted of blood. V usage is TRBV27 and J usage is TRBJ1-1, with unresolved D. CDR3 loop: CASSQVGSEAFF. For the CDR3, the DNA is TGTGCCAGCAGTCAGGTGGGTTCTGAAGCTTTCTTT.